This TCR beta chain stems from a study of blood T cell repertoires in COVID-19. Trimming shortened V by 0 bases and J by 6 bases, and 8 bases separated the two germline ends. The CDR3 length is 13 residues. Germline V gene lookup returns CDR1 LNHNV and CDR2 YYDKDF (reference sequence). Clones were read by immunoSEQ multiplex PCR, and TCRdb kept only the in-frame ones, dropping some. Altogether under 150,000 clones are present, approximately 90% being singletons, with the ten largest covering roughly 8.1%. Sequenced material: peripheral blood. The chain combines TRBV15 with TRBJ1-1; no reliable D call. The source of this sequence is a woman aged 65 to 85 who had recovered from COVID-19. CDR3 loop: CATSRDRLAEAFF. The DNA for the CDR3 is TGTGCCACCAGCAGAGATCGACTTGCTGAAGCTTTCTTT.